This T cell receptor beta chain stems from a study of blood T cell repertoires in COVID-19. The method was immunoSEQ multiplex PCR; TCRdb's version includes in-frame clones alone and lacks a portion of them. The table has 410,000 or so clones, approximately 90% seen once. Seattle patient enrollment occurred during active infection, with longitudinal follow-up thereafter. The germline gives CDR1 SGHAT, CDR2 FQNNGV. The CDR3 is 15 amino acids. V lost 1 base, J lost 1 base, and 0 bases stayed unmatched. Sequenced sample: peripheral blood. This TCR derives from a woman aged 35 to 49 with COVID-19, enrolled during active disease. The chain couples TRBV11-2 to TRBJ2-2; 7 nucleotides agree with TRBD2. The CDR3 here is CASSLAGGNTGELFF. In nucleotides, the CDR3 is TGTGCCAGCAGCTTAGCGGGAGGGAACACCGGGGAGCTGTTTTTT.